Below, 7 T cell receptor beta chains from the same sample are listed, as sequenced in a study of T cell responses to AZD1222 COVID-19 vaccine. The assay was immunoSEQ multiplex PCR, and TCRdb's table has in-frame clones only and misses some. Altogether about 70,000 clones are present, around nine tenths being singletons, with the ten largest covering 1% to 1.5%. Sample: peripheral blood, taken 28 days after the second AZD1222 dose. The receptors shown here come from an adult who received the AZD1222 COVID-19 vaccine.

The rearrangement joins TRBV12-3 or TRBV12-4 to TRBJ2-3, with no clear D. Trimming took 6 bases from V and 5 from J, leaving 12 bases between them. CDR3 length: 13 residues. The CDR3 DNA sequence: TGTGCCAGCAGCCTTACTGAGATAGATACGCAGTATTTT. As protein: CASSLTEIDTQYF.

This sequence joins TRBV4-2 and TRBJ2-7; D may be TRBD1 or TRBD2 (5 bases each). The V end was cut by 1 base, the J end by 3 bases, with 16 bases between. Germline V gene lookup returns CDR1 LGHNA and CDR2 YNFKEQ. The CDR3 totals 16 residues. Here the CDR3 DNA reads TGTGCCAGCAGCCAAGTGGGGACGGAGGTGGGCTACGAGCAGTACTTC. Protein: CASSQVGTEVGYEQYF.

The V gene is TRBV6-5, the J gene TRBJ1-5; D unresolved. V was cut by 0 bases and J by 3 bases, with 6 bases left in between. The germline V gene encodes CDR1 MNHEY and CDR2 SVGAGI. This CDR3 contains 14 residues. CDR3 residues: CASSYSTANQPQHF. DNA for the CDR3: TGTGCCAGCAGTTACTCGACCGCCAATCAGCCCCAGCATTTT.

The chain couples TRBV30 to TRBJ2-5, with D perhaps TRBD2 (5 bases). V was clipped by 3 bases and J by 5 bases, with 19 bases between them. CDR1 is GTSNPN and CDR2 is SVGIG in the germline V gene (reference sequence). The CDR3 loop spans 15 amino acids. CDR3 coding DNA: TGTGCCTGGAGCGTTGGGTCGGCGTCGGGGGAGACCCAGTACTTC. Its protein is CAWSVGSASGETQYF.

The V call is TRBV7-3, the J call TRBJ1-1; D gene uncertain. CDR1 is SGHTA, CDR2 FQGTGA, per germline. The CDR3 contains 14 residues. V was cut by 2 bases and J by 6 bases, with 13 bases left in between. CDR3 residues: CASSLGHPLPEAFF. In nucleotides, the CDR3 is TGTGCCAGCAGCTTAGGGCACCCACTACCTGAAGCTTTCTTT.

The chain has TRBV12-3 or TRBV12-4 and TRBJ2-1; 7 nucleotides line up with TRBD1. Trimming took 5 bases from V and 7 from J; bases not matched to a gene: 5. This CDR3 has 13 residues. The CDR3 sequence: CASSKGQFNEQFF. The CDR3 bases are TGTGCCAGCAGTAAGGGACAGTTTAATGAGCAGTTCTTC.

The genes are TRBV10-3 and TRBJ1-4; 7 bases fit TRBD1. The CDR3 is 15 amino acids. Germline V gives CDR1 ENHRY, CDR2 SYGVKD. J lost 3 bases, V lost 5 bases, and 6 bases had no gene match. CDR3 DNA sequence: TGTGCCATCAGTACCTTAGGGGGCCCTAATGAAAAACTGTTTTTT. Translated: CAISTLGGPNEKLFF.